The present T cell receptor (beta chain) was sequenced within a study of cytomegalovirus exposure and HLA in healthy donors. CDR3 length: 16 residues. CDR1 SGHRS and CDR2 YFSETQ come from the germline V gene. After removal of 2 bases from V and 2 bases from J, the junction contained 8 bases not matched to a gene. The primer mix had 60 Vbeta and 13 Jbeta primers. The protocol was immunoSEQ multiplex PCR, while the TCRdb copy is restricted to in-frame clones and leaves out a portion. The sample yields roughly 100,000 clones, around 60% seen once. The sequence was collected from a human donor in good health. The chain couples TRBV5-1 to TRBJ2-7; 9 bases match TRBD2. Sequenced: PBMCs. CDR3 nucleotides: TGCGCCAGCAGCTTTGCCAGCGGGAGGTCTACCTACGAGCAGTACTTC. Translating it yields CASSFASGRSTYEQYF.